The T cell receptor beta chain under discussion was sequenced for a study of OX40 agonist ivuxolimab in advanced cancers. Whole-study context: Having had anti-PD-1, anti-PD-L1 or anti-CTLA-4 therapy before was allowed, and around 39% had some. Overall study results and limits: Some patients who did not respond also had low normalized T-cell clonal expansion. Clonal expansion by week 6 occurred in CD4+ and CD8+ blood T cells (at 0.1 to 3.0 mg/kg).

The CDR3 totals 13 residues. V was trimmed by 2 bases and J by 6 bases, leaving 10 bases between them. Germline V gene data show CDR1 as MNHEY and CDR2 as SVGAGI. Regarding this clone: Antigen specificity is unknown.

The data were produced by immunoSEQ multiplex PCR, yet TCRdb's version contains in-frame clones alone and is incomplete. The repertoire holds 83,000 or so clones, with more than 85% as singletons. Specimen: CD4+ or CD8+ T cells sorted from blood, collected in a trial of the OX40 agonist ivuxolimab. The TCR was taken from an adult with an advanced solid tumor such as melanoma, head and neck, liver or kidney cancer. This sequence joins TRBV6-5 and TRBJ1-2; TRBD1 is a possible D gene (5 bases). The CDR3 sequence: CASSYKGKDGYTF. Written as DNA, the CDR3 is TGTGCCAGCAGTTACAAGGGGAAGGATGGCTACACCTTC.